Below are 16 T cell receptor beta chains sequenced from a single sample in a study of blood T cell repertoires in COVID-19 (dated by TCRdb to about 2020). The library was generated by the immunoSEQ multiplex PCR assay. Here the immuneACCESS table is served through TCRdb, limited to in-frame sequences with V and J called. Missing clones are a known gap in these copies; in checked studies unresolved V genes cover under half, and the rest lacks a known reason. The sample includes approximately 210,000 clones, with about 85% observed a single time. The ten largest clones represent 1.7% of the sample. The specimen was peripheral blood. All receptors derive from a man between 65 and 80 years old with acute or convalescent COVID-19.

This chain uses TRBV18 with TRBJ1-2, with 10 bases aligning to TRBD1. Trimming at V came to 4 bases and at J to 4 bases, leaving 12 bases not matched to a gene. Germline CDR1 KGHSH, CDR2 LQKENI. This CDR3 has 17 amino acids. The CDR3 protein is CASSLKLPGQGPYGYTF. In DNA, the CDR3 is TGTGCCAGCTCACTAAAACTCCCGGGACAGGGGCCCTATGGCTACACCTTC.

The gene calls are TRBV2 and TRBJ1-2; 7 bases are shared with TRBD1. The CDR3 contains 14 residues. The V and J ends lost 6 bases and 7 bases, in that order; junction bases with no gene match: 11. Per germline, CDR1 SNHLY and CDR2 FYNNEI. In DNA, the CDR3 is TGTGCCAGCAGCGGCAGACAGGGTCTAGGTGGCTACACCTTC. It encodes CASSGRQGLGGYTF.

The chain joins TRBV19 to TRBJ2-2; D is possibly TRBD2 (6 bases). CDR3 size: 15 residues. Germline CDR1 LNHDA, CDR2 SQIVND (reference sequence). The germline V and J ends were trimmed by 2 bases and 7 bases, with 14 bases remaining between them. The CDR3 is CASSINRERSGELFF. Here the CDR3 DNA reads TGTGCCAGTAGTATAAATCGGGAGCGAAGCGGGGAGCTGTTTTTT.

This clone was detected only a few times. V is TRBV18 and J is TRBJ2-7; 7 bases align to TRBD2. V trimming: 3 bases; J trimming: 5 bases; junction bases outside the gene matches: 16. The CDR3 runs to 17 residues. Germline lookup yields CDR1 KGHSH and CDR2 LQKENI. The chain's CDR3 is CASSPGLAATRRNEQYF. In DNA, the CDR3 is TGTGCCAGCTCACCTGGGCTAGCGGCCACCCGACGAAACGAGCAGTACTTC.

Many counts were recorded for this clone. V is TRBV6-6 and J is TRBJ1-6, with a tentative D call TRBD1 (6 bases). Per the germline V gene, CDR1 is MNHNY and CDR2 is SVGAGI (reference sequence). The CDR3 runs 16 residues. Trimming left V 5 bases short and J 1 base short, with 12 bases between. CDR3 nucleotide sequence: TGTGCCAGCAGTCAAGGGGGAGGGTCCTATAATTCACCCCTCCACTTT. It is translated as CASSQGGGSYNSPLHF.

This CDR3 reads CASSPDRVKQAQHF. CDR3 DNA: TGTGCCAGCAGTCCGGACAGGGTGAAACAGGCCCAGCATTTT. The V gene is TRBV6-5, the J gene TRBJ1-5, with 8 bases that match TRBD1. The CDR3 length is 14 residues. J gave up 11 bases and V 5 bases, and 11 bases lay outside the gene matches. Looked up from germline, CDR1 is MNHEY and CDR2 is SVGAGI.

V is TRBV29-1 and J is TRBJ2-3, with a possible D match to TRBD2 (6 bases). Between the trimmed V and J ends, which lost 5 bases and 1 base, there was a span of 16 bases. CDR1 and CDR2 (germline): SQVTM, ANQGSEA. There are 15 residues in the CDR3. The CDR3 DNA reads TGCAGCGTTTCCCAGTCGGGGGTCCGCACAGATACGCAGTATTTT. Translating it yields CSVSQSGVRTDTQYF.

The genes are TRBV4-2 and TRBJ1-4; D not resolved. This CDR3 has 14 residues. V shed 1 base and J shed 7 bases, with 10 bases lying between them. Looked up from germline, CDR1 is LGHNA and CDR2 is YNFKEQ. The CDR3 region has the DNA TGTGCCAGCAGCCAAGCCGGACTATTTGAAAAACTGTTTTTT. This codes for CASSQAGLFEKLFF.

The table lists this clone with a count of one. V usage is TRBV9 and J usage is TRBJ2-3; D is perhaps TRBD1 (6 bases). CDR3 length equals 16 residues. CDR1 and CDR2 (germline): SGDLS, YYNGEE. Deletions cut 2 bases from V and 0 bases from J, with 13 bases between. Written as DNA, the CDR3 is TGTGCCAGCAGCGTGGGTTGGGGGCTCAGCACAGATACGCAGTATTTT. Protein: CASSVGWGLSTDTQYF.

CDR3 in DNA: TGTGCCAGCAGTGATGAAAAAAACAGGGGGTACAATTCACCCCTCCACTTT. This codes for CASSDEKNRGYNSPLHF. The gene calls are TRBV6-1 and TRBJ1-6; 8 bases agree with TRBD1. CDR1 is MNHNS, CDR2 SASEGT, per germline. V shed 3 bases and J 7 bases; nucleotides not matched to a gene: 11. The CDR3 totals 17 residues.

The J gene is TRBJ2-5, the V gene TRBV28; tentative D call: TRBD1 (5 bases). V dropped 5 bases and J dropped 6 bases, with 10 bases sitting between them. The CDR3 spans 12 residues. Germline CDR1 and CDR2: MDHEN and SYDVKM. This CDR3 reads CASSTYRKTQYF. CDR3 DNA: TGTGCCAGCAGTACATACAGGAAGACCCAGTACTTC.

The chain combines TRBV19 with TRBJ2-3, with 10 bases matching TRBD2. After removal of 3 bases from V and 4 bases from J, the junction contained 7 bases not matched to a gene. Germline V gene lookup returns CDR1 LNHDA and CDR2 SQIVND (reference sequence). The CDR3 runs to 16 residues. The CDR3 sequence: CASSIPAGGLADTQYF. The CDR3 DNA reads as TGTGCCAGTAGTATCCCAGCGGGAGGGCTGGCAGATACGCAGTATTTT. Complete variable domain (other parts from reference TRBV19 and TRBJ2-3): DGGITQSPKYLFRKEGQNVTLSCEQNLNHDAMYWYRQDPGQGLRLIYYSQIVNDFQKGDIAEGYSVSREKKESFPLTVTSAQKNPTAFYLCASSIPAGGLADTQYFGPGTRLTVL.

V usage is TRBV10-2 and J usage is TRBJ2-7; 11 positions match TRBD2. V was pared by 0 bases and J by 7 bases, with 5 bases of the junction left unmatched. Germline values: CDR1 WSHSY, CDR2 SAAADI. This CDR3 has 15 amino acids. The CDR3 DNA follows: TGCGCCAGCAGTGAGTCGACTAGCGGGAAAGGGGAGCAGTACTTC. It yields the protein CASSESTSGKGEQYF.

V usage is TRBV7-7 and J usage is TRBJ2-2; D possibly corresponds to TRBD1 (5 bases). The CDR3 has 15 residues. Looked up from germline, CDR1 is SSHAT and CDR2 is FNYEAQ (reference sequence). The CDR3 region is CASYQGSPGTGELFF. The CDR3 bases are TGTGCTAGCTATCAGGGCAGTCCGGGCACCGGGGAGCTGTTTTTT.

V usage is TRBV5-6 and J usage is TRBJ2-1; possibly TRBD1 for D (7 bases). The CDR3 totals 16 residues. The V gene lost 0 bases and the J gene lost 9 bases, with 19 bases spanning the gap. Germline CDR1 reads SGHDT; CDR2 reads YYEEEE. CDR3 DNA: TGTGCCAGCAGCTTGGGTCCAGGGGGGACTGGCGGTGAGCAGTTCTTC. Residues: CASSLGPGGTGGEQFF.

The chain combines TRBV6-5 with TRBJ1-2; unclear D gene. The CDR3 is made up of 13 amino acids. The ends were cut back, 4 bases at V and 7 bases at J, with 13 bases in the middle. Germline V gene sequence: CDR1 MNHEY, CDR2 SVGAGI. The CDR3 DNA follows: TGTGCCAGCAGTTTCCTGACTGGGAGTGGCTACACCTTC. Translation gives CASSFLTGSGYTF.